These T cell receptor beta chains were read from a single sample in a study of response to subunit inactivated influenza vaccine. One entry per CDR3 protein, called by TCRdb with MiXCR from the RT-PCR reads. The data contain roughly 760,000 distinct CDR3 sequences, 21% of them singletons. This specimen was PBMCs from blood, taken 5 days after vaccination. The receptor set was obtained from a man aged 45-65 years who received an inactivated influenza vaccine. Each CDR3 is given with its conserved first and last residue. A D gene is named only where the DNA matches it firmly. The size entry is marked missing in some rows and otherwise reads once, few, many or a size class.

cdr3_aa cdr3_nt v_call d_call j_call clone_size cdr3_length
CSARSPPRMEKQFF TGCAGTGCTAGATCACCCCCGCGGATGGAGAAGCAGTTCTTC TRBV20-1 - TRBJ2-1 - 14
CASSYRGPSSYEQYF TGTGCCAGCAGTTATCGCGGGCCGAGCTCCTACGAGCAGTACTTC TRBV6-5 - TRBJ2-7 few 15
CASSFNRGTQETQYF TGTGCCAGCAGCTTCAACAGGGGGACGCAAGAGACCCAGTACTTC TRBV5-4 TRBD1 TRBJ2-5 few 15
CASTSSHRDRSYEQYF TGTGCCAGCACCTCATCACACCGGGACAGGTCCTACGAGCAGTACTTC TRBV6-1 TRBD1 TRBJ2-7 once 16
CASSIGTAGNEQFF TGCGCCAGCAGTATTGGGACGGCCGGCAATGAGCAGTTCTTC TRBV10-2 - TRBJ2-1 many 14
CASSQNVAYNNEQFF TGTGCCAGCAGCCAAAACGTCGCCTACAACAATGAGCAGTTCTTC TRBV14 - TRBJ2-1 - 15
CASRALGQDTDTQYF TGTGCCAGCAGAGCTCTCGGCCAGGACACAGATACGCAGTATTTT TRBV7-8 - TRBJ2-3 - 15
CASSYGDRAYEQYF TGTGCCAGCAGTTACGGGGACAGGGCCTACGAGCAGTACTTC TRBV6-5 TRBD1 TRBJ2-7 few 14
CASSQDFGVREVLYEQYF TGTGCCAGCAGCCAAGATTTTGGTGTGCGGGAGGTCCTCTACGAGCAGTACTTC TRBV3-1 TRBD2 TRBJ2-7 - 18
CASSQAYGARDTEAFF TGTGCCAGCAGCCAAGCCTACGGGGCTCGGGACACTGAAGCTTTCTTT TRBV4-2 - TRBJ1-1 few 16
CASRRERGEQFF TGTGCCAGCAGGCGGGAGAGGGGCGAGCAGTTCTTC TRBV6-2/TRBV6-3 TRBD2 TRBJ2-1 few 12